This passage covers 24 T cell receptor beta chains from one sample sequenced in a study of blood T cell repertoires in COVID-19 (dated by TCRdb to the early 2020s). Libraries came from the immunoSEQ multiplex PCR assay. In its TCRdb copy, this immuneACCESS table keeps in-frame sequences only and misses some clones. Where compared with another copy, unresolved V genes explain less than half of these, and the others have no known cause. The sample includes 200,000 or so clones, with 80% to 90% observed a single time. The ten largest clones add up to 2.1% of the sample. The source material was peripheral blood. These receptors were collected from a man aged 70-80 years with active or convalescent COVID-19.

The chain carries TRBV3-1 (or the pseudogene TRBV3-2) and TRBJ2-3; TRBD2 agrees at 8 bases. The germline V gene encodes CDR1 LGHDT and CDR2 YNNKEL (reference sequence). V lost 0 bases, J lost 0 bases, and 2 bases stayed unmatched. The CDR3 is made up of 16 amino acids. CDR3 coding DNA: TGTGCCAGCAGCCAAGAAGGGACTAGGAGCACAGATACGCAGTATTTT. This codes for CASSQEGTRSTDTQYF.

This chain links TRBV5-6 with TRBJ2-5; a possible D gene is TRBD1 (6 bases). CDR3 length equals 13 residues. V was clipped by 4 bases and J by 5 bases, with 12 bases between them. Germline V gives CDR1 SGHDT, CDR2 YYEEEE. CDR3 region: CASSLGHRETQYF. DNA for the CDR3: TGTGCCAGCAGCCTGGGACATCGGGAGACCCAGTACTTC.

V usage is TRBV28 and J usage is TRBJ1-2; the match to TRBD1 covers 8 bases. The V gene end was trimmed by 2 bases and the J gene end by 9 bases; junction bases not matched to a gene: 11. Germline CDR1 is MDHEN and CDR2 is SYDVKM. The CDR3 is made up of 15 amino acids. The CDR3: CASSLNPGTGTSYTF. The CDR3 region has the DNA TGTGCCAGCAGTTTAAACCCCGGGACAGGTACTAGCTACACCTTC.

The chain couples TRBV6-5 to TRBJ2-2; TRBD2 matches at 8 bases. CDR1 is MNHEY and CDR2 is SVGAGI in the germline V gene. V gave up 10 bases and J gave up 8 bases; unmatched junction bases: 15. This CDR3 has 15 residues. CDR3 DNA: TGTGCCAAGTTCGGGGCGGGACTAGTATTTGGGGAGCTGTTTTTT. This codes for CAKFGAGLVFGELFF.

In this sample, this clone turned up a few times. V usage is TRBV19 and J usage is TRBJ1-5; D not certain. The CDR3 sequence is 15 residues long. V was cut by 4 bases and J by 0 bases, with 10 bases left in between. The germline V gene encodes CDR1 LNHDA and CDR2 SQIVND (reference sequence). This CDR3 reads CASSTTAYSNQPQHF. Written as DNA, the CDR3 is TGTGCCAGTAGTACTACAGCATATAGCAATCAGCCCCAGCATTTT.

The chain combines TRBV9 with TRBJ1-2; 7 positions agree with TRBD1. The V gene's germline CDR1 is SGDLS and CDR2 YYNGEE. The CDR3 has 13 residues. J gave up 4 bases and V 4 bases, and 4 bases lay outside the gene matches. CDR3 residues: CASSSGQTYGYTF. The CDR3 region has the DNA TGTGCCAGCAGCTCGGGACAGACCTATGGCTACACCTTC.

The chain uses TRBV19 and TRBJ2-2; 11 bases agree with TRBD1. Trimming at V came to 10 bases and at J to 6 bases, leaving 7 bases not matched to a gene. The CDR3 runs 14 residues. Germline lookup yields CDR1 LNHDA and CDR2 SQIVND (reference sequence). The chain's CDR3 is CATQDRGHSGELFF. CDR3 nucleotide sequence: TGTGCCACACAGGACAGGGGGCATTCCGGGGAGCTGTTTTTT.

V and J are TRBV3-1 (or the pseudogene TRBV3-2) and TRBJ1-5; 7 bases align to TRBD1. Germline V gene lookup returns CDR1 LGHDT and CDR2 YNNKEL (reference sequence). The CDR3 loop spans 13 amino acids. V lost 5 bases to trimming and J lost 9 bases; unmatched junction nucleotides: 7. CDR3 amino acids: CASSDTGVWPQHF. The CDR3 coding sequence is TGTGCCAGCAGCGACACAGGGGTTTGGCCCCAGCATTTT.

CDR3 sequence reads: CASSAYDRDNEKLFF. CDR3 DNA: TGTGCCAGCAGTGCTTACGACAGGGATAATGAAAAACTGTTTTTT. The chain joins TRBV28 to TRBJ1-4, with 7 bases matching TRBD1. This CDR3 is built from 15 residues. J was trimmed by 4 bases and V by 5 bases; bases with no gene match: 7. The V gene's germline CDR1 is MDHEN and CDR2 SYDVKM.

The chain carries TRBV10-3 and TRBJ2-5; 9 bases agree with TRBD1. CDR3 size: 15 residues. Germline V gives CDR1 ENHRY, CDR2 SYGVKD. With V trimmed by 10 bases and J by 3 bases, 12 bases remained unmatched. CDR3 coding DNA: TGTGCCAGCAGGACAGGGGTCAGATCGGAAGAGACCCAGTACTTC. It translates to CASRTGVRSEETQYF.

The chain carries TRBV6-5 and TRBJ2-1; D is possibly TRBD1 (6 bases). The CDR3 consists of 16 residues. CDR1 and CDR2 (germline): MNHEY, SVGAGI. V lost 2 bases and J lost 15, with 26 bases in between. This CDR3 is CASSYARPRVGTTPFF. Written as DNA, the CDR3 is TGTGCCAGCAGTTACGCACGGCCTCGCGTTGGGACAACTCCGTTCTTC.

This rearrangement joins TRBV2 to TRBJ2-2, with 11 nucleotides matching TRBD2. Germline values: CDR1 SNHLY, CDR2 FYNNEI. The CDR3 contains 14 residues. J was trimmed by 6 bases and V by 7 bases; bases with no gene match: 4. The DNA for the CDR3 is TGTGCCAGCATCTTAGCGGGAGGGCCCGGGGAGCTGTTTTTT. It specifies CASILAGGPGELFF.

The chain's CDR3 is CASSFLGTSNNEQFF. The CDR3 DNA reads as TGTGCCAGCAGTTTCCTCGGGACTAGTAACAATGAGCAGTTCTTC. J is TRBJ2-1 and V is TRBV28, with TRBD2 matching 8 bases. CDR1 is MDHEN and CDR2 is SYDVKM in the germline V gene. V was clipped by 3 bases and J by 5 bases; unmatched bases: 6. The CDR3 spans 15 residues. Full variable domain (outside the CDR3, taken from reference TRBV28 and TRBJ2-1): DVKVTQSSRYLVKRTGEKVFLECVQDMDHENMFWYRQDPGLGLRLIYFSYDVKMKEKGDIPEGYSVSREKKERFSLILESASTNQTSMYLCASSFLGTSNNEQFFGPGTRLTVL.

This sequence joins TRBV6-2 or TRBV6-3 and TRBJ2-3; possibly TRBD2 for D (6 bases). This CDR3 contains 16 residues. Trimming shortened V by 2 bases and J by 1 base, and 13 bases separated the two germline ends. The germline V gene encodes CDR1 MNHEY and CDR2 SVGEGT. The CDR3 nucleotides read TGTGCCAGCAGTTACGGGGGGATACCGGGCACAGATACGCAGTATTTT. Encoded protein: CASSYGGIPGTDTQYF.

This chain connects TRBV15 to TRBJ2-5, with 12 positions matching TRBD2. Germline lookup yields CDR1 LNHNV and CDR2 YYDKDF (reference sequence). There are 16 residues in the CDR3. V lost 3 bases to trimming and J lost 5 bases; unmatched junction nucleotides: 7. Here the CDR3 reads CATSSRRLAGVETQYF. The CDR3, as DNA: TGTGCCACCAGCAGTCGACGACTAGCGGGGGTTGAGACCCAGTACTTC.

The genes are TRBV30 and TRBJ1-2; D unresolved. The CDR3 spans 14 residues. Trimming took 4 bases from V and 7 from J, leaving 19 bases between them. The germline CDR1 and CDR2 sequences are GTSNPN and SVGIG (reference sequence). CDR3 amino acids: CAWMRLRARSGYTF. The CDR3 DNA is TGTGCCTGGATGCGGTTGAGGGCAAGGTCTGGCTACACCTTC.

The chain carries TRBV2 and TRBJ2-5; 8 nucleotides match TRBD2. V dropped 5 bases and J dropped 0; count of bases not matched to a gene: 8. The germline V gene encodes CDR1 SNHLY and CDR2 FYNNEI. There are 16 residues in the CDR3. The CDR3 loop reads CASSPPTSDNQETQYF. In DNA, the CDR3 is TGTGCCAGCAGTCCGCCGACTAGCGATAACCAAGAGACCCAGTACTTC.

V and J are TRBV5-1 and TRBJ1-2; D remains unclear. This CDR3 is built from 14 residues. CDR1 and CDR2 from the germline V gene are SGHRS and YFSETQ. Trimming took off 0 bases at V and 0 bases at J, with 6 bases between the two ends. CDR3 loop: CASSLAITNYGYTF. The CDR3 DNA follows: TGCGCCAGCAGCTTGGCCATCACTAACTATGGCTACACCTTC.

The chain joins TRBV2 to TRBJ2-5; 9 nucleotides match TRBD1. Losses at the gene ends were 4 bases for V and 5 bases for J; bases not matched to a gene: 5. CDR1 and CDR2 (germline): SNHLY, FYNNEI. CDR3 length: 14 residues. The CDR3 protein is CASSAQGAGETQYF. CDR3 bases: TGTGCCAGCAGTGCACAGGGGGCCGGGGAGACCCAGTACTTC.

The rearrangement links TRBV24-1 to TRBJ1-2; the D is unclear. The V end was cut by 1 base, the J end by 7 bases, with 9 bases between. The CDR3 is 13 amino acids. Germline values: CDR1 KGHDR, CDR2 SFDVKD. DNA of the CDR3: TGTGCCACCAGTGATTTCAGTGGTTTTGGCTACACCTTC. Translation gives CATSDFSGFGYTF.

J is TRBJ1-5 and V is TRBV28; D not resolved. Germline CDR1 reads MDHEN; CDR2 reads SYDVKM. Between the trimmed V and J ends, which lost 6 bases and 4 bases, there was a span of 13 bases. The length of the CDR3 is 14 residues. The CDR3 loop is CASSSAGGNQPQHF. The CDR3 DNA is TGTGCCAGCAGCTCGGCGGGAGGAAATCAGCCCCAGCATTTT.

The gene calls are TRBV7-9 and TRBJ2-7; 7 nucleotides match TRBD1. This CDR3 has 16 residues. Trimming cost V 4 bases and J 3 bases; bases outside gene matches: 12. Germline CDR1 and CDR2: SEHNR and FQNEAQ (reference sequence). The CDR3, as DNA: TGTGCCAGCAGCTCAACACAGGGGTTCTCTTTCTACGAGCAGTACTTC. Protein sequence: CASSSTQGFSFYEQYF.

The CDR3 is CASSPIVSGNTIYF. CDR3 DNA sequence: TGTGCCAGCAGCCCCATTGTCTCTGGAAACACCATATATTTT. The chain has TRBV7-9 and TRBJ1-3; D not resolved. Germline CDR1 reads SEHNR; CDR2 reads FQNEAQ (reference sequence). Trimming cost V 5 bases and J 0 bases, with 8 bases left between them. The CDR3 sequence is 14 residues long.

The V gene is TRBV6-6, the J gene TRBJ1-6; D is perhaps TRBD1 (5 bases). The V gene's germline CDR1 is MNHNY and CDR2 SVGAGI (reference sequence). Trimming pared 8 bases from V and 4 bases from J, leaving 18 bases between. The CDR3 has 16 amino acids. As DNA, the CDR3 is TGTGCCAGCCGATATTTGACAGAGAGGTATAATTCACCCCTCCACTTT. Amino acids: CASRYLTERYNSPLHF.